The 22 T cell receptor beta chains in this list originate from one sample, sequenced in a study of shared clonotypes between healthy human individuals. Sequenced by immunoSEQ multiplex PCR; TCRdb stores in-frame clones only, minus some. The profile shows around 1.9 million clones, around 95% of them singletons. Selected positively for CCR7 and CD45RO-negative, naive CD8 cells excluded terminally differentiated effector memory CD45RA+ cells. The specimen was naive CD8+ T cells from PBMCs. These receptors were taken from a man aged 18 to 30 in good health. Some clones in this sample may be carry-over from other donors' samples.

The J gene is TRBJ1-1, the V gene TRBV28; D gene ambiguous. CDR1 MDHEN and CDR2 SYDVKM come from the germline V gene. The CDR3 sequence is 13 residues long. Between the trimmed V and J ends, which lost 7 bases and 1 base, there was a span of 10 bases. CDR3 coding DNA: TGTGCCAGCATGGTACACCCGAACACTGAAGCTTTCTTT. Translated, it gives CASMVHPNTEAFF.

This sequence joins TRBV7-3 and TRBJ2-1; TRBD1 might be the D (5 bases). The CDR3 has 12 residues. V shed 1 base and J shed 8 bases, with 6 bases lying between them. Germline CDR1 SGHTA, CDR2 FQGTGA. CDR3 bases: TGTGCCAGCAGCTTAAGGGGCGATGAGCAGTTCTTC. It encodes CASSLRGDEQFF.

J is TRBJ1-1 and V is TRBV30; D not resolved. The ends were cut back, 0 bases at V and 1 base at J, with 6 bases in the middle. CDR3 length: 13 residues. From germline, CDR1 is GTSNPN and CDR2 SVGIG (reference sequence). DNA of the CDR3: TGTGCCTGGAGTGTAGCCCAGAACACTGAAGCTTTCTTT. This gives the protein CAWSVAQNTEAFF. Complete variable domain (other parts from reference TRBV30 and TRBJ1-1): SQTIHQWPATLVQPVGSPLSLECTVEGTSNPNLYWYRQAAGRGLQLLFYSVGIGQISSEVPQNLSASRPQDRQFILSSKKLLLSDSGFYLCAWSVAQNTEAFFGQGTRLTVV.

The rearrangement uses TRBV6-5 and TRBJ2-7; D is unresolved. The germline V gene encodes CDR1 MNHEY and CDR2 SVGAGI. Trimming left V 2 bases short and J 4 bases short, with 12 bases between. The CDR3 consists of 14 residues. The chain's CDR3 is CASSYADGLYEQYF. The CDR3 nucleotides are TGTGCCAGCAGTTACGCCGACGGGTTATACGAGCAGTACTTC.

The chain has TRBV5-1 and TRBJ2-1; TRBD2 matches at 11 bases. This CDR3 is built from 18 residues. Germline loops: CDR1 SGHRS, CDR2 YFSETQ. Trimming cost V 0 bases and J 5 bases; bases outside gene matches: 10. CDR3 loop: CASSLGFRSGLADNEQFF. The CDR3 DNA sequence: TGCGCCAGCAGCTTGGGTTTTCGATCGGGACTAGCGGACAATGAGCAGTTCTTC. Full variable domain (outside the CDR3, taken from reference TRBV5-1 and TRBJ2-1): KAGVTQTPRYLIKTRGQQVTLSCSPISGHRSVSWYQQTPGQGLQFLFEYFSETQRNKGNFPGRFSGRQFSNSRSEMNVSTLELGDSALYLCASSLGFRSGLADNEQFFGPGTRLTVL.

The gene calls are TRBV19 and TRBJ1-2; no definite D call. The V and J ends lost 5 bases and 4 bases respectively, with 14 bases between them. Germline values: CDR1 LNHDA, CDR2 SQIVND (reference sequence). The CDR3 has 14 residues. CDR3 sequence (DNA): TGTGCCAGTAGTTCCGGAGCAGGTAGCTATGGCTACACCTTC. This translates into CASSSGAGSYGYTF. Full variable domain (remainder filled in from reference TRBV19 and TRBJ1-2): DGGITQSPKYLFRKEGQNVTLSCEQNLNHDAMYWYRQDPGQGLRLIYYSQIVNDFQKGDIAEGYSVSREKKESFPLTVTSAQKNPTAFYLCASSSGAGSYGYTFGSGTRLTVV.

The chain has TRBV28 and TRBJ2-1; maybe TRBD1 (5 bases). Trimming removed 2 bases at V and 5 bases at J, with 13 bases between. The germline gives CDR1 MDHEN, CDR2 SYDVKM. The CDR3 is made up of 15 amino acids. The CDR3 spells CASSLRRAVHNEQFF. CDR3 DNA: TGTGCCAGCAGTTTACGCAGGGCGGTGCACAATGAGCAGTTCTTC.

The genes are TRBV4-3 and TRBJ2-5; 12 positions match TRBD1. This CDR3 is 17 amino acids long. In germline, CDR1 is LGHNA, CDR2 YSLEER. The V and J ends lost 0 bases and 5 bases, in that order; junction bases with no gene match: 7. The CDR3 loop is CASSQDSGTGGFETQYF. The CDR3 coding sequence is TGCGCCAGCAGCCAAGATAGCGGGACAGGGGGCTTCGAGACCCAGTACTTC.

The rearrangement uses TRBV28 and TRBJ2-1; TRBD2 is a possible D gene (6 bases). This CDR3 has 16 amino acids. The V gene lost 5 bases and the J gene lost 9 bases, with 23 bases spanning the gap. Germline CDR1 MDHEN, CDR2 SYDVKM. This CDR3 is CASSPDRDSRSGEQFF. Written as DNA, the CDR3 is TGTGCCAGCAGTCCCGACCGGGACTCCCGCTCCGGTGAGCAGTTCTTC.

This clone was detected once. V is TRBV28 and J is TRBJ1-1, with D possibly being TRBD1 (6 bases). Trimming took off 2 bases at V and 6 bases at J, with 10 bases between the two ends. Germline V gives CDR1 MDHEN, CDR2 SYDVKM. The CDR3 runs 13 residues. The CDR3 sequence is CASSLNGGPEAFF. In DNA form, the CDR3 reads TGTGCCAGCAGTTTAAATGGGGGCCCTGAAGCTTTCTTT. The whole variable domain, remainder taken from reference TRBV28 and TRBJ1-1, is DVKVTQSSRYLVKRTGEKVFLECVQDMDHENMFWYRQDPGLGLRLIYFSYDVKMKEKGDIPEGYSVSREKKERFSLILESASTNQTSMYLCASSLNGGPEAFFGQGTRLTVV.

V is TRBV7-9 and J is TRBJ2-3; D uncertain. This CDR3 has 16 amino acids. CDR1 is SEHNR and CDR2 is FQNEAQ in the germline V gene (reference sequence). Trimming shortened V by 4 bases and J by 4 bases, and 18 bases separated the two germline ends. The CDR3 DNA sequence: TGTGCCAGCAGCTATAACGGTGGGGTAAGGTCAGATACGCAGTATTTT. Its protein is CASSYNGGVRSDTQYF.

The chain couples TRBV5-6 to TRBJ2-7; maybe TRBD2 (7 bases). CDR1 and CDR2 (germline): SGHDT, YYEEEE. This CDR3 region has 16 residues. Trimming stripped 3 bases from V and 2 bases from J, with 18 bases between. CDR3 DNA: TGTGCCAGCAGCTGGGGGGGCAGGGCCCTACCCTACGAGCAGTACTTC. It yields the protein CASSWGGRALPYEQYF.

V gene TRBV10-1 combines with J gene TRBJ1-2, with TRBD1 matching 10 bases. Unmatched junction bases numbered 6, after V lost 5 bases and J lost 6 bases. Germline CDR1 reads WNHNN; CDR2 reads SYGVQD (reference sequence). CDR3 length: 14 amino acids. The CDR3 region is CASSKDRGEDGYTF. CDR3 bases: TGCGCCAGCAGTAAGGACAGGGGGGAGGATGGCTACACCTTC.

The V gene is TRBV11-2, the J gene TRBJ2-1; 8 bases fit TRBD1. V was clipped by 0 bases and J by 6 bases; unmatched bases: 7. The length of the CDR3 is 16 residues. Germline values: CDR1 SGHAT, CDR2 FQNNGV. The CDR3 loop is CASSLDWQGAGNEQFF. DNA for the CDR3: TGTGCCAGCAGCTTAGATTGGCAGGGGGCCGGCAATGAGCAGTTCTTC.

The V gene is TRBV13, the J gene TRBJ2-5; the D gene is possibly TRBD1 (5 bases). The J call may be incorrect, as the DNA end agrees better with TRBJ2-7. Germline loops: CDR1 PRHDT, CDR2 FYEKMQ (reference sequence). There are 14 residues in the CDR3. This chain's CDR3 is CASSPGRGAYEQYF. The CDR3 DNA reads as TGTGCCAGCAGCCCCGGTAGGGGCGCCTACGAGCAGTACTTC.

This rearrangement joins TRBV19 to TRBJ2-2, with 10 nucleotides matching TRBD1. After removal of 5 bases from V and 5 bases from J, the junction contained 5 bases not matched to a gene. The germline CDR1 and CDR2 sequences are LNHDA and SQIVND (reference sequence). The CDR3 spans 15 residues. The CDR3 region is CASSYWTGGTGELFF. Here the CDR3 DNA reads TGTGCCAGTAGTTACTGGACAGGGGGAACCGGGGAGCTGTTTTTT.

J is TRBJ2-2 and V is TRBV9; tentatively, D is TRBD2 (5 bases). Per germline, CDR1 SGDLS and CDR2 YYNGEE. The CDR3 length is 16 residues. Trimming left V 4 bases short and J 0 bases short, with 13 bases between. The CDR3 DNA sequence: TGTGCCAGCAGCCCCCGTCGACTAACGAACACCGGGGAGCTGTTTTTT. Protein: CASSPRRLTNTGELFF.

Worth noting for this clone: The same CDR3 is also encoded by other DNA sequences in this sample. The CDR3 DNA follows: TGCGCCAGCAGCCAAGTACGGCAGAACACTGAAGCTTTCTTT. The encoded protein is CASSQVRQNTEAFF. The V gene is TRBV4-3, the J gene TRBJ1-1; D not certain. This CDR3 spans 14 amino acids. Trimming removed 1 base at V and 1 base at J, with 7 bases between. Germline CDR1 reads LGHNA; CDR2 reads YSLEER.

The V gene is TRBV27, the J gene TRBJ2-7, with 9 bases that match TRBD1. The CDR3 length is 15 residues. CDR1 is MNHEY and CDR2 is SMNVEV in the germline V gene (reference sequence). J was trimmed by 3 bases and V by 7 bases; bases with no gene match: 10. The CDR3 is CASKNIGTGFYEQYF. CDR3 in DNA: TGTGCCAGCAAGAACATCGGGACAGGGTTCTACGAGCAGTACTTC.

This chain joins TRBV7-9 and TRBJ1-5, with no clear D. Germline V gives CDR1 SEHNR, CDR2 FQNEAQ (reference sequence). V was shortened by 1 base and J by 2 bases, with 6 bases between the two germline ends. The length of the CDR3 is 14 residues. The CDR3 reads CASSLVQGNQPQHF. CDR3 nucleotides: TGTGCCAGCAGCTTAGTACAAGGCAATCAGCCCCAGCATTTT.

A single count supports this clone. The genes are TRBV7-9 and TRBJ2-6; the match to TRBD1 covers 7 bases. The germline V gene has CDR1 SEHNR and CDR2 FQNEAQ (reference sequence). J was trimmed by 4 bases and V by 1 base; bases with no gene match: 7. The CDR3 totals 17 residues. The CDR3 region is CASSLDQGVGGANVLTF. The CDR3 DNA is TGTGCCAGCAGCTTAGACCAGGGGGTGGGCGGGGCCAACGTCCTGACTTTC.

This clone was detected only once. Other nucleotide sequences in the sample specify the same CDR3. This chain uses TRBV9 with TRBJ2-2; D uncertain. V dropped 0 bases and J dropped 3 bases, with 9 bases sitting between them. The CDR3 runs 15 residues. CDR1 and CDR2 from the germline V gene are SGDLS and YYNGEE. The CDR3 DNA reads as TGTGCCAGCAGCGTAGCTAGAGGATACACCGGGGAGCTGTTTTTT. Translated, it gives CASSVARGYTGELFF.